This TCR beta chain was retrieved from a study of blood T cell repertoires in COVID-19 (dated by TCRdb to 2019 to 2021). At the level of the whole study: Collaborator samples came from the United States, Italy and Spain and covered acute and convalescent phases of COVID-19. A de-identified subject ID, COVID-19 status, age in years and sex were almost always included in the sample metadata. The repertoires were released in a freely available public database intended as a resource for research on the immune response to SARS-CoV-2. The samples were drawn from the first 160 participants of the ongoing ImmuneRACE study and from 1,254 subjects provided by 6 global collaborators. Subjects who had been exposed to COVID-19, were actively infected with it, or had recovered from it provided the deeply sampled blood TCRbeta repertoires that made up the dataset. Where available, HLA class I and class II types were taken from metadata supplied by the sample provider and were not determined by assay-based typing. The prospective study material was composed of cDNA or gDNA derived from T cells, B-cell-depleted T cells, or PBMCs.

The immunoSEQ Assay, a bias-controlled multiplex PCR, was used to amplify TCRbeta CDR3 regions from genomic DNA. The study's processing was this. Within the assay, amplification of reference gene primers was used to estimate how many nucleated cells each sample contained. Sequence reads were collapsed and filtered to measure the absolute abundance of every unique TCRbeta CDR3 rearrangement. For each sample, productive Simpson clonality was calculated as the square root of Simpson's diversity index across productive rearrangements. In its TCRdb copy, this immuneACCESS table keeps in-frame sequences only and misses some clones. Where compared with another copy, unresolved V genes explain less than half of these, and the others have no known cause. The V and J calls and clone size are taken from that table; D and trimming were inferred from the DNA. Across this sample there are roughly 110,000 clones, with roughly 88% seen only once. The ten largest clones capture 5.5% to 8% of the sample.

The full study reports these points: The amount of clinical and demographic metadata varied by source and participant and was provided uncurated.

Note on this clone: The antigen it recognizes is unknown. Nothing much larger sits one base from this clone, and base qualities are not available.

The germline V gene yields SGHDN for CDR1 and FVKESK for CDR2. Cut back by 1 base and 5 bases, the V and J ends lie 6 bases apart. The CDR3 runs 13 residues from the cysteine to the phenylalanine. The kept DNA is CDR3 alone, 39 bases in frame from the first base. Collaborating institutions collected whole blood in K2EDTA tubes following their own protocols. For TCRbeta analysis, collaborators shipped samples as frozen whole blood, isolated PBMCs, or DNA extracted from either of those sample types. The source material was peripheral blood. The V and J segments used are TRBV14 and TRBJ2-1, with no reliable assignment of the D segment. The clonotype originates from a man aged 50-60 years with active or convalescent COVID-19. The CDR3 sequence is CASSQGRDNEQFF. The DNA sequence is TGTGCCAGCAGCCAAGGACGGGACAATGAGCAGTTCTTC.